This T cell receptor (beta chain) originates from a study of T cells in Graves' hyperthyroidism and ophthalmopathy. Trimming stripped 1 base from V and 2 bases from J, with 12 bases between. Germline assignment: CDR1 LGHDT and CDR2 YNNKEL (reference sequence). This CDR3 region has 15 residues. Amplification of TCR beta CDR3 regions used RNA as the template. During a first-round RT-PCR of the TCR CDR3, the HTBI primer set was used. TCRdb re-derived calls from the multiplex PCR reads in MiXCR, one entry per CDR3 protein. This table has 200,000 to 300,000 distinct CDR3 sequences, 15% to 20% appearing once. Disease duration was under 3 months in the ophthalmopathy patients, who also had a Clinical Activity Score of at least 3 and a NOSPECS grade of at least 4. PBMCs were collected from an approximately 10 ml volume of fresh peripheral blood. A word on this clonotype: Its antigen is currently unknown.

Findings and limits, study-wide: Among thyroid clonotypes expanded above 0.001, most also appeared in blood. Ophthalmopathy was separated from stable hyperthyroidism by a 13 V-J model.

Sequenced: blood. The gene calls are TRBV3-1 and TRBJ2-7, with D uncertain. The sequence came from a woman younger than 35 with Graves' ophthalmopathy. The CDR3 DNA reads TGTGCCAGCAGCCAAGGAATCGTGGTAGCCTACGAGCAGTACTTC. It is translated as CASSQGIVVAYEQYF.